This TCR beta chain emerged from a study of tumor-infiltrating lymphocytes in primary liver carcinoma. This clonotype showed up just once. Its cognate antigen is unknown. No conserved phenylalanine or tryptophan is present at the end of the CDR3, so a read error is the likely explanation. Constant-region priming of around 490 ng total RNA yielded TCR beta cDNA. Each TCR beta library was derived from three nested multiplex PCR rounds that employed slightly modified ARM-PCR. The first two PCR rounds, roughly 11 cycles each, used TRBV1-TRBV30 forward primers and a C-beta reverse primer. Using its own MiXCR run on the multiplex PCR reads, TCRdb lists one record per CDR3 protein. The data show approximately 330,000 distinct CDR3 sequences, about 65% seen once. Germline loops: CDR1 MNHEY, CDR2 SVGAGI. The CDR3 has 14 amino acids. Unsorted whole blood supplied the blood RNA, and germline DNA was isolated too. Patients were treatment-naive with chronic HBV infection.

Broader study findings: Relative to tumor region pairs, the tumor-adjacent and tumor-blood pairs showed overlap that was lower. Being bulk and unsorted, samples allowed no CD4+ and CD8+ repertoire comparison.

Source material: peripheral blood. This receptor was obtained from a man aged 40-49 years with primary liver carcinoma and hepatitis B virus infection. V and J are TRBV6-5 and TRBJ2-3; the match to TRBD1 covers 8 bases. CDR3 loop: CGSSYSRGQETQYL. The CDR3 DNA is TGTGGCAGCAGTTACTCGAGGGGACAGGAGACGCAGTATCTT.